The table lists the clone carrying this TCR beta chain with a few counts. Its antigen is as yet unknown. Gene names are mouse gene names. The DNA ends 1 residue before the CDR3 does, and the rest of the CDR3 is filled in from the germline J gene. The data are from a study of tissue T cells after allogeneic stem cell transplantation. General study results and limits: Tissue-detected TCR repertoire was only partly captured by blood and spleen T cells. Shared clones across patients were few; motif clustering revealed tissue-specific shared signatures. Anatomically similar tissues had similar TCR repertoires within each patient.

Stated time point: mouse harvest day 14 after allogeneic transplant. Each mouse received 10^7 T-cell-depleted marrow cells plus 10^6 splenic CD5+ T cells by tail vein. The germline V gene has CDR1 GFQATS and CDR2 STVNSAI. The J segment lost 0 bases and the V segment lost 1 base, leaving 1 base of the junction unmatched. The CDR3 runs to 14 residues. Assay: immunoSEQ multiplex PCR; the TCRdb copy retains only in-frame clones and omits some. The data show some 3,500 clones, roughly half seen once. The sequenced sample consisted of gut tissue. The gene calls are TRBV20 and TRBJ2-3; 7 bases fit TRBD1. The receptor was derived from a female BALB/c mouse given C57BL/6 T cells with graft-versus-host disease after an allogeneic hematopoietic cell transplant. CDR3 loop: CGARGDRSAETLYF. The CDR3 bases that were read are TGTGGTGCTAGGGGGGACAGAAGTGCAGAAACGCTGTAT.